This T cell receptor beta chain was found in a study of cytomegalovirus exposure and HLA in healthy donors. Germline CDR1 is SNHLY and CDR2 is FYNNEI. V lost 6 bases, J lost 7 bases, and 9 bases lay in between. The CDR3 contains 11 residues. Primers: 60 Vbeta forward and 13 Jbeta reverse. The repertoire was sequenced with immunoSEQ multiplex PCR; TCRdb's copy has only in-frame clones and lacks some. There are about 100,000 clones in the sample; approximately 76% occur only once, and 19% lies in the top ten. This clone was counted ten times or more. What it binds is not known. Study findings and constraints: The presence/absence work took it that sequencing depth was about the same across donors.

The clonotype originates from a woman in her sixties or seventies in good health and CMV-seropositive. The source material was PBMCs. This rearrangement joins TRBV2 to TRBJ1-2, with D perhaps matching TRBD1 (5 bases). This CDR3 reads CASRGLPGYTF. The CDR3 DNA reads as TGTGCCAGCAGGGGACTCCCTGGCTACACCTTC.